The 2 T cell receptor beta chains in this list originate from one sample, sequenced in a study of T cells after yellow fever vaccination. One entry per CDR3 protein, called by TCRdb with MiXCR from the 5' RACE reads. Here the sample spans hundreds of thousands of distinct CDR3 sequences, less than 4.5% being singletons. The source was PBMCs, collected on the day of the yellow fever booster vaccination. All receptors derive from a man aged 18 to 30 who received the YFV17D yellow fever vaccine.

This clonotype has a handful of counts. The chain employs TRBV20-1 and TRBJ1-1; 8 bases align to TRBD1. This CDR3 has 15 residues. Germline V gene sequence: CDR1 DFQATT, CDR2 SNEGSKA (reference sequence). Unmatched junction bases numbered 10, after V lost 6 bases and J lost 1 base. CDR3 bases: TGCAGTGCGCCGTCAGGGGGCGCTGGGAACACTGAAGCTTTCTTT. Translation gives CSAPSGGAGNTEAFF.

This clonotype was counted only a few times. The gene calls are TRBV5-5 and TRBJ2-2, with 10 nucleotides matching TRBD1. Trimming removed 2 bases from V and 4 bases from J; junction bases left unmatched: 5. The CDR3 runs to 16 residues. Germline lookup yields CDR1 SGHKS and CDR2 YYEKEE (reference sequence). CDR3 nucleotide sequence: TGTGCCAGCAGCTTCTCCGGGACAGGGGTCACCGGGGAGCTGTTTTTT. This codes for CASSFSGTGVTGELFF. Filled out from reference TRBV5-5 and TRBJ2-2, the complete variable domain reads DAGVTQSPTHLIKTRGQQVTLRCSPISGHKSVSWYQQVLGQGPQFIFQYYEKEERGRGNFPDRFSARQFPNYSSELNVNALLLGDSALYLCASSFSGTGVTGELFFGEGSRLTVL.